The sample holds a few counts of the clone carrying this T cell receptor (beta chain). These data are taken from a study of blood T cells in healthy people across ages. Study overall: When template switching was applied, about one barcoded beta molecule was captured per two T cells.

The CDR3 is 14 amino acids. The germline V gene encodes CDR1 SGHKS and CDR2 YYEKEE (reference sequence). V was trimmed by 1 base and J by 7 bases, leaving 12 bases between them. Per-sample PBMC isolation yielded at least 6.5 million cells. Total RNA extracted from each sample amounted to at least 6 micrograms. A second PCR, run for 7 to 11 cycles, used a sample-barcoded 5' primer plus a J-beta primer mix. TCRdb reprocessed the 5' RACE reads via MiXCR and lists one record per CDR3 protein. Of some 1.7 million distinct CDR3 sequences listed, roughly 27% were seen once; the top ten hold 7.7%. The sequence came from a woman aged 25 to 39 in good health. The J gene is TRBJ2-1, the V gene TRBV5-5; D may match TRBD1 or TRBD2 (6 bases each). The sample was blood. The CDR3 is CASSLFPGANEQFF. The CDR3 DNA sequence: TGTGCCAGCAGCTTGTTCCCGGGGGCGAATGAGCAGTTCTTC.